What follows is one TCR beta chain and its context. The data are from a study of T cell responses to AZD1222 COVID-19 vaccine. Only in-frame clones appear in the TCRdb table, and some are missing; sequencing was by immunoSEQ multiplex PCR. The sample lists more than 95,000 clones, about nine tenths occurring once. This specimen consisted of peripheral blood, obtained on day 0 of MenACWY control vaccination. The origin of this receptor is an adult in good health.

For the CDR3, the DNA is TGTGCCAGCAGCGCACCCGGACAGGACCTAGGGAATGAGCAGTTCTTC. Residues: CASSAPGQDLGNEQFF. The chain employs TRBV11-2 and TRBJ2-1; 7 nucleotides align to TRBD1. J was trimmed by 7 bases and V by 5 bases; bases with no gene match: 14. Germline V gene lookup returns CDR1 SGHAT and CDR2 FQNNGV. CDR3 length equals 16 residues.